This TCR beta chain was documented in a study of shared clonotypes between healthy human individuals. Study conclusions and caveats: Larger richness was generally estimated for naive than memory subsets. Clonotypes that were shared across several donors made up approximately 5% of naive CD4 clonotypes. Generation probability values for non-shared clonotypes were lower than those for clonotypes shared by all four donors.

Concerning this clone: Its specificity is not known.

The germline V gene has CDR1 SGHDT and CDR2 YYEEEE. V was trimmed by 3 bases and J by 5 bases, leaving 15 bases between them. The CDR3 length is 14 residues. Only CD45RO-negative cells positively selected for CCR7 counted as naive CD8 cells, so terminally differentiated effector memory CD45RA+ cells were excluded. The DNA input per sorted-subset replicate PCR was about 190 ng, corresponding to 25,000 to 30,000 T cell genomes. Assay used: immunoSEQ multiplex PCR; TCRdb lists only in-frame clones, some missing. Among some 2.1 million clones listed, about 95% were seen once. The material sequenced was naive CD8+ T cells sorted from blood. This chain connects TRBV5-6 to TRBJ2-7; TRBD1 is a possible D gene (7 bases). This clonotype originated in a man aged 18 to 30 in good health. Written as DNA, the CDR3 is TGTGCCAGCAGCTCCATGACAGGGAGGCACGAGCAGTACTTC. Residues: CASSSMTGRHEQYF.